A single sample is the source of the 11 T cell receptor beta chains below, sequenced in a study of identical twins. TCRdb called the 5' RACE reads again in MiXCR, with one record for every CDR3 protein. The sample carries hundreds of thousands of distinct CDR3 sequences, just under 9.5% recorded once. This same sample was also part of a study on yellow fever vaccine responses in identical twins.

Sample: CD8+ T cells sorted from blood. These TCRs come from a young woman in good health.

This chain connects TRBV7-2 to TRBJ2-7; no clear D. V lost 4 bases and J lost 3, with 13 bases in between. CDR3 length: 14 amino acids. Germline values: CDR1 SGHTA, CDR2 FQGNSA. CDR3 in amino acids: CASSSSGLYYEQYF. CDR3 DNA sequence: TGTGCCAGCAGCTCCAGTGGCCTGTACTACGAGCAGTACTTC.

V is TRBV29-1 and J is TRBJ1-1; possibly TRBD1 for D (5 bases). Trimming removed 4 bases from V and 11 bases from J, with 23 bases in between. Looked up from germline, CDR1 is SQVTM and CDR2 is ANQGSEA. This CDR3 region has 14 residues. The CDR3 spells CSVGGGSQKGLAFF. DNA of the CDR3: TGCAGCGTTGGGGGGGGTTCTCAGAAAGGGTTGGCTTTCTTT.

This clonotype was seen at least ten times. DNA for the CDR3: TGTGCCAGCAGCCAAATTTTTCTAAGCGGGAGGACTTACAATGAGCAGTTCTTC. Its translation is CASSQIFLSGRTYNEQFF. The rearrangement links TRBV3-1 to TRBJ2-1; 9 bases agree with TRBD2. CDR1 is LGHDT, CDR2 YNNKEL, per germline (reference sequence). The V gene end was trimmed by 2 bases and the J gene end by 4 bases; junction bases not matched to a gene: 12. The CDR3 runs 18 residues.

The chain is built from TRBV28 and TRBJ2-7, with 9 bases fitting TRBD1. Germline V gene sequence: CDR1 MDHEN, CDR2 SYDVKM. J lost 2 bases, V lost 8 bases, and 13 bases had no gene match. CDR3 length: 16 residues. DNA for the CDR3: TGTGCCAGCGGCGATCCTTCACAGGGGGCGACCTACGAGCAGTACTTC. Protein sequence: CASGDPSQGATYEQYF.

Here the CDR3 reads CASSPEQTVGETQYF. The DNA for the CDR3 is TGCGCCAGCAGCCCGGAACAGACAGTTGGGGAGACCCAGTACTTC. The chain joins TRBV5-1 to TRBJ2-5; D might be TRBD1 (5 bases). CDR1 is SGHRS and CDR2 is YFSETQ in the germline V gene. This CDR3 comprises 15 residues. V lost 4 bases to trimming and J lost 5 bases, with 18 bases between them.

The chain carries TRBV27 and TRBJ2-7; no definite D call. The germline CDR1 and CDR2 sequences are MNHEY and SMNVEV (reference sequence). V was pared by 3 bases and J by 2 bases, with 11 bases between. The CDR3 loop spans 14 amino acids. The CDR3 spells CASSFRTNTYEQYF. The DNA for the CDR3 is TGTGCCAGCAGTTTCCGGACCAACACCTACGAGCAGTACTTC.

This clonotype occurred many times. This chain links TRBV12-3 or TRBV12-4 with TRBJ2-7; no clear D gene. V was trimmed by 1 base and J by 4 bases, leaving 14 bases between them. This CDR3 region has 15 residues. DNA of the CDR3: TGTGCCAGCAGTTTAGTGGCCAGGCCGGAATACGAGCAGTACTTC. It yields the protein CASSLVARPEYEQYF.

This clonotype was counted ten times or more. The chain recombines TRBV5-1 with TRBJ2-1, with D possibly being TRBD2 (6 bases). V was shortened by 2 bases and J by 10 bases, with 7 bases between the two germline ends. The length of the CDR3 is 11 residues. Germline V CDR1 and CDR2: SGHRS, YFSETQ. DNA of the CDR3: TGCGCCAGCAGCTTTCGGGGGGAGCAGTTCTTC. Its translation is CASSFRGEQFF.

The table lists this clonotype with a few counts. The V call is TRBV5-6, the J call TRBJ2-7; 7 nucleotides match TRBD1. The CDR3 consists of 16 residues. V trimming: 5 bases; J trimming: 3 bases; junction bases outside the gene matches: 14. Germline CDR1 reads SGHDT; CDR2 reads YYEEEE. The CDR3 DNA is TGTGCCAGCAGTCAAAGACAGGGATACGTGGGCTACGAGCAGTACTTC. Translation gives CASSQRQGYVGYEQYF.

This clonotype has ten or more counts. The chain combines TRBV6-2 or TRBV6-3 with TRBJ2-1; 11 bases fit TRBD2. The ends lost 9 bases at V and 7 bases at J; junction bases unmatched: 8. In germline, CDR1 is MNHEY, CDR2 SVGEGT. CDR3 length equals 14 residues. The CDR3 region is CASAPGLAVNEQFF. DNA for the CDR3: TGTGCCAGTGCACCGGGACTAGCGGTAAATGAGCAGTTCTTC.

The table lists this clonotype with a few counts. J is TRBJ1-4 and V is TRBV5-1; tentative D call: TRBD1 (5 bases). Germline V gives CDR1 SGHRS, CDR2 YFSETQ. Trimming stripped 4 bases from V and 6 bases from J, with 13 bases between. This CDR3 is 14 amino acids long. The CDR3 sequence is CASSPGIVDEKLFF. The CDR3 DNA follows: TGCGCCAGCAGCCCAGGGATCGTGGATGAAAAACTGTTTTTT.